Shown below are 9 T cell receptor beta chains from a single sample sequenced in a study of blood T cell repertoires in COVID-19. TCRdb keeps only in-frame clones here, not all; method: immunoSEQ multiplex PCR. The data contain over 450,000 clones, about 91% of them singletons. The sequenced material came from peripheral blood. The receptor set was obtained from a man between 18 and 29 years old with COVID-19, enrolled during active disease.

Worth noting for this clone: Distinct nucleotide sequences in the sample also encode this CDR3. CDR3 sequence (DNA): TGTGCCAGTAGTATAGGGCAGGGAGGAACTGAAGCTTTCTTT. Its protein is CASSIGQGGTEAFF. The chain is built from TRBV19 and TRBJ1-1; perhaps TRBD1 as D (5 bases). CDR3 length: 14 residues. Germline V gene lookup returns CDR1 LNHDA and CDR2 SQIVND (reference sequence). V lost 1 base and J 5 bases, leaving 11 bases between the germline ends. The variable domain in full, with the rest retrieved from reference TRBV19 and TRBJ1-1, is DGGITQSPKYLFRKEGQNVTLSCEQNLNHDAMYWYRQDPGQGLRLIYYSQIVNDFQKGDIAEGYSVSREKKESFPLTVTSAQKNPTAFYLCASSIGQGGTEAFFGQGTRLTVV.

The chain's CDR3 is CASSEYPLATITDTQYF. The CDR3 DNA reads as TGTGCCAGCAGTGAATATCCTCTAGCGACAATCACAGATACGCAGTATTTT. The chain employs TRBV2 and TRBJ2-3, with a weak D call TRBD2 (6 bases). The germline V gene has CDR1 SNHLY and CDR2 FYNNEI. The CDR3 consists of 17 residues. The V gene lost 2 bases and the J gene lost 2 bases, with 17 bases spanning the gap.

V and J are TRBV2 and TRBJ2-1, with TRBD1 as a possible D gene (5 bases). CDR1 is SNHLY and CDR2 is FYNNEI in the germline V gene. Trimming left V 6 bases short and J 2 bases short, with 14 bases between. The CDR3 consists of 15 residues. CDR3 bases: TGTGCCAGCAGCGGTGGTTCGACAGCCTACAATGAGCAGTTCTTC. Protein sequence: CASSGGSTAYNEQFF.

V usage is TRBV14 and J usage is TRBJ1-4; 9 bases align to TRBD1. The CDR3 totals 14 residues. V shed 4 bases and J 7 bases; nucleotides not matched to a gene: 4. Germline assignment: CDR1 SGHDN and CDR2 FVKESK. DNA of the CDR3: TGTGCCAGCAGCCGTGACAGGGGGGGTGAAAAACTGTTTTTT. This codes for CASSRDRGGEKLFF.

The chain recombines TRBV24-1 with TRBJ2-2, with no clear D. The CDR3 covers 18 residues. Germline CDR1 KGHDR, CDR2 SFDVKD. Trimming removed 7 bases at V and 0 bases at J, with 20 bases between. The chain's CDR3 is CATSEALVGYPNTGELFF. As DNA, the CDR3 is TGTGCCACCAGCGAAGCTCTTGTGGGCTATCCGAACACCGGGGAGCTGTTTTTT.

CDR3 loop: CASSQEGSGSSYEQYF. The CDR3, as DNA: TGTGCCAGCAGCCAAGAAGGTAGCGGGAGCTCCTACGAGCAGTACTTC. The gene calls are TRBV3-1 (or the pseudogene TRBV3-2) and TRBJ2-7, with TRBD2 matching 9 bases. Trimming removed 0 bases from V and 0 bases from J; junction bases left unmatched: 3. The length of the CDR3 is 16 residues. The germline V gene encodes CDR1 LGHDT and CDR2 YNNKEL (reference sequence).

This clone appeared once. Here the CDR3 reads CASSQGYRGAEAFF. DNA of the CDR3: TGTGCCAGCAGCCAAGGGTACAGGGGAGCTGAAGCTTTCTTT. The chain joins TRBV3-1 (or the pseudogene TRBV3-2) to TRBJ1-1; 7 bases match TRBD1. This CDR3 is 14 amino acids long. With 1 base clipped from V and 6 bases from J, the junction kept 5 bases outside the gene matches. The V gene's germline CDR1 is LGHDT and CDR2 YNNKEL (reference sequence).

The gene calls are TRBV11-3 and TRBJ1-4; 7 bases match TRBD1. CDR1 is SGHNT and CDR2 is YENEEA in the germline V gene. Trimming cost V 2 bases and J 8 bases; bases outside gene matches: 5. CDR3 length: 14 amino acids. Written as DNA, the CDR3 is TGTGCCAGCAGCTTAAACAGGGGAAAAGAAAAACTGTTTTTT. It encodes CASSLNRGKEKLFF.

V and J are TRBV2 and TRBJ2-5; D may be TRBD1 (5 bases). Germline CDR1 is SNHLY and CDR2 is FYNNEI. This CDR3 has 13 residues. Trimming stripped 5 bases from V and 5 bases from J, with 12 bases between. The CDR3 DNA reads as TGTGCCAGCAGTCGGAACAAGGGGGAGACCCAGTACTTC. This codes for CASSRNKGETQYF.